This section outlines one TCR beta chain sequence together with its context. Per the study methods: Reference gene primers were amplified, and this amplification served to estimate nucleated cell counts. This table comes from immunoSEQ multiplex PCR, and its TCRdb copy is limited to in-frame clones, with some not included. V and J calls and clone size are those listed in that table; D and trimming were worked out from the DNA. The table has around 170,000 clones, about 88% seen once. This CDR3 has 14 residues. V lost 6 bases and J lost 9; bases outside the gene matches: 8. Germline assignment: CDR1 KGHSH and CDR2 LQKENI. This sample was taken from a study of blood T cell repertoires in COVID-19. Across the whole study: Sample material is recorded as cDNA or gDNA derived from T cells, B-cell-depleted T cells, or PBMCs.

Two consecutive negative NP/OP PCR tests, clearance, or resolved symptoms defined Cohort 3 recovery. The sequencing sample was made of PBMCs or T cells enriched from blood (not recorded which). The origin of this receptor is a woman aged 50 to 60 who had recovered from COVID-19. The J gene is TRBJ2-1, the V gene TRBV18, with 10 bases fitting TRBD2. The CDR3 sequence: CASSLGTSVAEQFF. The CDR3 nucleotides read TGTGCCAGCTCTCTCGGGACTAGCGTGGCTGAGCAGTTCTTC.